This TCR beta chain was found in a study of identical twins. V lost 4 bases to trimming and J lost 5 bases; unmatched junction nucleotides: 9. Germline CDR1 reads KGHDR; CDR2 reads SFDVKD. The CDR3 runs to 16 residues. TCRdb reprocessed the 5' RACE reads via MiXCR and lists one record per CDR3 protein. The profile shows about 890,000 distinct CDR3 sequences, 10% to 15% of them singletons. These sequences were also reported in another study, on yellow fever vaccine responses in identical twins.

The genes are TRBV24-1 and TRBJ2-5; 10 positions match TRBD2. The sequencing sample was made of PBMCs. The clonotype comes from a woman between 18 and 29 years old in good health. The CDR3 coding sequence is TGTGCCACCAGTGACCGGAGCGGGGGGGCCCGGGAGACCCAGTACTTC. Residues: CATSDRSGGARETQYF.